This section outlines one T cell receptor beta chain sequence together with its context. These data come from a study of T cells after yellow fever vaccination. In germline, CDR1 is LGHDT, CDR2 YNNKEL (reference sequence). V was clipped by 2 bases and J by 4 bases, with 8 bases between them. The CDR3 runs to 13 residues. The authors made TCR cDNA by 5'RACE template switching, adding a universal primer site and UMIs. Each CDR3 protein gets one entry after TCRdb re-called the 5' RACE reads with MiXCR. Of more than 350,000 distinct CDR3 sequences listed, under 14% are singletons. This sequence originates from a man aged 18 to 29 who received the YFV17D yellow fever vaccine. The source material was PBMCs, sampled on the day of the first yellow fever vaccination. V gene TRBV3-1 combines with J gene TRBJ1-2; D is undetermined. The CDR3, as DNA: TGTGCCAGCAGCCAATCATTAATCTATGGCTACACCTTC. Protein: CASSQSLIYGYTF.